The T cell receptor (beta chain) described here comes from a study of beta chain features in type 1 diabetes. The sample holds a few counts of this clone. CDR1 is MNHEY and CDR2 is SVGAGI in the germline V gene. This CDR3 spans 13 amino acids. Between the trimmed V and J ends, which lost 4 bases and 4 bases, there was a span of 10 bases. The investigators reverse transcribed all of the isolated RNA, so they sequenced expressed TCRB transcripts. Here immunoSEQ multiplex PCR was the method, and the copy in TCRdb shows in-frame clones only, minus some. The data hold about 360,000 clones, with roughly 12% observed a single time.

The TCR comes from a man between 18 and 35 years old in good health. The chain employs TRBV6-5 and TRBJ1-1; D not resolved. What was sequenced was naive CD4+ T cells from blood. The CDR3 loop is CASSSLPRTEAFF. The CDR3 region has the DNA TGTGCCAGCAGTTCCCTTCCGCGCACTGAAGCTTTCTTT.